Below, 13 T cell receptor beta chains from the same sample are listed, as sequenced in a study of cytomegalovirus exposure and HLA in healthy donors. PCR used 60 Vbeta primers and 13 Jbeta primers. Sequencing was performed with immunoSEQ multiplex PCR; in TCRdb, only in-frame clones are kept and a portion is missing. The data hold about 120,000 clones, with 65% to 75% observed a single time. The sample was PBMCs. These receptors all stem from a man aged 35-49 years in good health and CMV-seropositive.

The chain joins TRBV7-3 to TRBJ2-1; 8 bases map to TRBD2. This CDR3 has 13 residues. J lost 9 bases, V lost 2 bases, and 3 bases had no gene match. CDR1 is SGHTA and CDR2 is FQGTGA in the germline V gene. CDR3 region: CASSLSGGLEQFF. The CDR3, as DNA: TGTGCCAGCAGCTTATCGGGAGGGCTTGAGCAGTTCTTC.

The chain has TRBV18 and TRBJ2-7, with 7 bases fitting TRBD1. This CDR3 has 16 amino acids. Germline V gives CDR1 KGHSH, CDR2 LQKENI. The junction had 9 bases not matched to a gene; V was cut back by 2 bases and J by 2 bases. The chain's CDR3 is CASSPASGQRTYEQYF. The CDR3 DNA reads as TGTGCCAGCTCACCAGCATCGGGACAGCGAACCTACGAGCAGTACTTC.

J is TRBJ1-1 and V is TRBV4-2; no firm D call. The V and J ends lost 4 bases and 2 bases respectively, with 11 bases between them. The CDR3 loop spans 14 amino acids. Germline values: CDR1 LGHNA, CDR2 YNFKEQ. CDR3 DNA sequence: TGTGCCAGCAGCCGAAGCAAGAGTAACACTGAAGCTTTCTTT. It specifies CASSRSKSNTEAFF.

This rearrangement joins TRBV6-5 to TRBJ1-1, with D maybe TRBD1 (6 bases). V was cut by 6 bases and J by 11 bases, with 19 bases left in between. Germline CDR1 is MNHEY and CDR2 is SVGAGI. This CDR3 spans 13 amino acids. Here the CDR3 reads CASRYDTVTGAFF. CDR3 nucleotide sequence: TGTGCCAGCAGGTACGACACCGTTACAGGGGCTTTCTTT.

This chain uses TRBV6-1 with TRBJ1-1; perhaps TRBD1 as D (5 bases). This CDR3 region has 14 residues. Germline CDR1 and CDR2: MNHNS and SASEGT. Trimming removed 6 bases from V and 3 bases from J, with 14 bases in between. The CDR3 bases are TGTGCCAGCAGCCTCTGGGGGGGGGACACTGAAGCTTTCTTT. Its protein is CASSLWGGDTEAFF.

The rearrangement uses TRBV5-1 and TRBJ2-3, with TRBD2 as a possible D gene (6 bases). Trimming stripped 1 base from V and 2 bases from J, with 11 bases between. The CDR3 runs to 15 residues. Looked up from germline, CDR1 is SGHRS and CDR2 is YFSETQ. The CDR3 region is CASSLMGLTTDTQYF. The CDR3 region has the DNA TGCGCCAGCAGCTTGATGGGACTTACCACAGATACGCAGTATTTT.

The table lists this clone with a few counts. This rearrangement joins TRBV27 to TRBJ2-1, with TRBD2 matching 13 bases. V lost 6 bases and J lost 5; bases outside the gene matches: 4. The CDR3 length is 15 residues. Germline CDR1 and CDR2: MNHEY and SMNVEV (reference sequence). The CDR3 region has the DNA TGTGCCAGCAGGCGGGGACTAGCGGGGAACAATGAGCAGTTCTTC. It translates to CASRRGLAGNNEQFF.

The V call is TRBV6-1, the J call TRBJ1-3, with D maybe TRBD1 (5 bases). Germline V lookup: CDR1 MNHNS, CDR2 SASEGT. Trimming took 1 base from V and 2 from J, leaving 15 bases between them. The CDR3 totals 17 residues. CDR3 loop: CASSEVAGPYPGNTIYF. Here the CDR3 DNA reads TGTGCCAGCAGTGAAGTGGCAGGGCCCTATCCTGGAAACACCATATATTTT.

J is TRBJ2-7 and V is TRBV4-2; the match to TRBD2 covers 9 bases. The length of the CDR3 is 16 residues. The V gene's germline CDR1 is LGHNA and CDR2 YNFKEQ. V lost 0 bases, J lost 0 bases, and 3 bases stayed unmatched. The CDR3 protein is CASSQDRTSVSYEQYF. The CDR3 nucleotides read TGTGCCAGCAGCCAAGATAGGACTAGCGTCTCCTACGAGCAGTACTTC.

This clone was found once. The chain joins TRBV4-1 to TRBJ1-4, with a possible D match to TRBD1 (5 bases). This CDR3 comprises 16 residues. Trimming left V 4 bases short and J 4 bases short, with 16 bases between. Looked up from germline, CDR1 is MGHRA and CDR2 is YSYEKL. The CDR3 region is CASSPRGSVDNEKLFF. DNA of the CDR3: TGCGCCAGCAGCCCAAGGGGTAGTGTTGATAATGAAAAACTGTTTTTT.

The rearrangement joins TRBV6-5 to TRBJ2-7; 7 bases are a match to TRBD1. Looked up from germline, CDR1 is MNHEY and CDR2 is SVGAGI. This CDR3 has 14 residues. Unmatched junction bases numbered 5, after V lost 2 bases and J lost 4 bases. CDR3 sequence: CASSYGTEDYEQYF. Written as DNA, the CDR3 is TGTGCCAGCAGTTACGGGACAGAAGATTACGAGCAGTACTTC.

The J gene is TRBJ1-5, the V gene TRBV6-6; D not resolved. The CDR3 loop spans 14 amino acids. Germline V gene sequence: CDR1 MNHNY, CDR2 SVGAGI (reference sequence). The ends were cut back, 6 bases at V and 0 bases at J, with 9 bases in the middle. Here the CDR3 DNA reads TGTGCCAGCAGCCTAGCCGATAGCAATCAGCCCCAGCATTTT. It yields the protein CASSLADSNQPQHF.

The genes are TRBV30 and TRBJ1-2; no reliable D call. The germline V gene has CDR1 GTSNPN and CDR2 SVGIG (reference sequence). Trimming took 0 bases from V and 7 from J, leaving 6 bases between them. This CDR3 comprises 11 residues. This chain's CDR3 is CAWSVSLGYTF. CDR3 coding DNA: TGTGCCTGGAGTGTATCCCTTGGCTACACCTTC.